This TCR beta chain derives from a study of cytomegalovirus exposure and HLA in healthy donors. Study findings and constraints: A further, later analysis showed that HLA-associated TCR beta chains (compared with equally common others) were more clonally expanded.

CDR3 length: 14 amino acids. Germline CDR1 PRHDT, CDR2 FYEKMQ (reference sequence). V shed 3 bases, J shed 4 bases, and the junction held 1 base outside the gene matches. Use of 60 Vbeta and 13 Jbeta primers characterized the PCR. Clones were sequenced by immunoSEQ multiplex PCR, and TCRdb holds only the in-frame ones, with some missing. The table includes fewer than 70,000 clones, approximately 73% detected once. In regard to this clone: Antigen: not known.

The TCR comes from a man aged 45-65 years in good health and CMV-seronegative. The rearrangement links TRBV13 to TRBJ2-2, with 8 nucleotides matching TRBD1. The sequenced material came from PBMCs. CDR3 DNA: TGTGCCAGCAGCTTGGACAGGGCCACCGGGGAGCTGTTTTTT. Its protein is CASSLDRATGELFF.